Shown below are 13 T cell receptor beta chains from a single sample sequenced in a study of CD8+ T cells in alopecia areata. Isolated RNA was reverse transcribed into cDNA used as the sequencing template. Data came from immunoSEQ multiplex PCR; TCRdb stores just in-frame clones and leaves some out. This table has about 130,000 clones, roughly 62% appearing once. The sample in question was CD4+ T cells sorted from blood, obtained at week 0. The receptors were sampled from a human donor with alopecia areata.

The chain combines TRBV6-6 with TRBJ2-5, with D possibly being TRBD1 (5 bases). Germline assignment: CDR1 MNHNY and CDR2 SVGAGI (reference sequence). Trimming stripped 5 bases from V and 3 bases from J, with 16 bases between. This CDR3 region has 15 residues. The CDR3 sequence is CASSIPQGGKETQYF. CDR3 coding DNA: TGTGCCAGCAGTATACCTCAGGGTGGAAAAGAGACCCAGTACTTC.

This clone turned up a few times. The chain has TRBV5-1 and TRBJ1-6; D unresolved. Per germline, CDR1 SGHRS and CDR2 YFSETQ. This CDR3 comprises 17 residues. The germline V and J ends were trimmed by 0 bases and 7 bases, with 17 bases remaining between them. The CDR3 DNA sequence: TGCGCCAGCAGCTTGGACGGTAGGCAGCTGGGGAATTCACCCCTCCACTTT. Residues: CASSLDGRQLGNSPLHF.

The V call is TRBV30, the J call TRBJ2-7, with 9 bases fitting TRBD1. Trimming cost V 4 bases and J 3 bases; bases outside gene matches: 1. This CDR3 comprises 12 residues. Germline V CDR1 and CDR2: GTSNPN, SVGIG (reference sequence). CDR3 nucleotides: TGTGCCTGGACGACAGGGGGCTACGAGCAGTACTTC. Translation: CAWTTGGYEQYF. The full variable domain, rest sourced from reference TRBV30 and TRBJ2-7, is SQTIHQWPATLVQPVGSPLSLECTVEGTSNPNLYWYRQAAGRGLQLLFYSVGIGQISSEVPQNLSASRPQDRQFILSSKKLLLSDSGFYLCAWTTGGYEQYFGPGTRLTVT.

CDR3 region: CAWSAGLNTEAFF. The CDR3 bases are TGTGCCTGGAGTGCAGGGCTCAACACTGAAGCTTTCTTT. This rearrangement joins TRBV30 to TRBJ1-1; D is possibly TRBD1 (5 bases). Germline lookup yields CDR1 GTSNPN and CDR2 SVGIG (reference sequence). Trimming stripped 1 base from V and 2 bases from J, with 8 bases between. The CDR3 has 13 residues.

The chain joins TRBV29-1 to TRBJ2-5; D ambiguous. Germline lookup yields CDR1 SQVTM and CDR2 ANQGSEA. Trimming removed 3 bases at V and 5 bases at J, with 13 bases between. The CDR3 sequence is 13 residues long. CDR3 coding DNA: TGCAGCGTTGATAAAGGGTTCCGCGAGACCCAGTACTTC. Its protein is CSVDKGFRETQYF.

The DNA for the CDR3 is TGTGCCATCACCCCCGGGGGGGGTGCAGATACGCAGTATTTT. Amino acids: CAITPGGGADTQYF. The chain is built from TRBV10-3 and TRBJ2-3; 8 bases map to TRBD2. J was trimmed by 4 bases and V by 7 bases; bases with no gene match: 7. From germline, CDR1 is ENHRY and CDR2 SYGVKD. The CDR3 has 14 amino acids.

There are a few counts of this clone. The chain carries TRBV6-6 and TRBJ1-2; D gene unclear. Trimming shortened V by 4 bases and J by 5 bases, and 8 bases separated the two germline ends. In germline, CDR1 is MNHNY, CDR2 SVGAGI (reference sequence). The CDR3 spans 12 residues. The CDR3 region has the DNA TGTGCCAGCAGTTCCGCGGGATATGGCTACACCTTC. Encoded protein: CASSSAGYGYTF.

This clone was detected a few times. Different DNA sequences within this sample yield the same CDR3. This rearrangement joins TRBV29-1 to TRBJ1-2; the D is unclear. This CDR3 has 11 residues. V was trimmed by 3 bases and J by 2 bases, leaving 4 bases between them. Germline CDR1 reads SQVTM; CDR2 reads ANQGSEA. The CDR3 sequence is CSVDSNYGYTF. DNA for the CDR3: TGCAGCGTTGATTCAAACTATGGCTACACCTTC. Filled out from reference TRBV29-1 and TRBJ1-2, the complete variable domain reads SAVISQKPSRDICQRGTSLTIQCQVDSQVTMMFWYRQQPGQSLTLIATANQGSEATYESGFVIDKFPISRPNLTFSTLTVSNMSPEDSSIYLCSVDSNYGYTFGSGTRLTVV.

V gene TRBV5-1 combines with J gene TRBJ2-5; no firm D call. V shed 4 bases and J shed 1 base, with 8 bases lying between them. The CDR3 totals 13 residues. CDR1 is SGHRS and CDR2 is YFSETQ in the germline V gene. The CDR3 DNA follows: TGCGCCAGCAGCGCCGCCGGCCAAGAGACCCAGTACTTC. This sequence encodes CASSAAGQETQYF. The full variable domain, rest sourced from reference TRBV5-1 and TRBJ2-5, is KAGVTQTPRYLIKTRGQQVTLSCSPISGHRSVSWYQQTPGQGLQFLFEYFSETQRNKGNFPGRFSGRQFSNSRSEMNVSTLELGDSALYLCASSAAGQETQYFGPGTRLLVL.

V is TRBV5-1 and J is TRBJ2-1; 8 bases agree with TRBD2. Germline CDR1 and CDR2: SGHRS and YFSETQ. This CDR3 has 14 residues. With 6 bases clipped from V and 5 bases from J, the junction kept 7 bases outside the gene matches. The DNA of the CDR3 is TGCGCCAGCACCGTTAGCGGGGTGGACAATGAGCAGTTCTTC. This codes for CASTVSGVDNEQFF. Supplemented by reference TRBV5-1 and TRBJ2-1, the full variable domain reads KAGVTQTPRYLIKTRGQQVTLSCSPISGHRSVSWYQQTPGQGLQFLFEYFSETQRNKGNFPGRFSGRQFSNSRSEMNVSTLELGDSALYLCASTVSGVDNEQFFGPGTRLTVL.

This chain connects TRBV10-1 to TRBJ1-6; D unresolved. The CDR3 has 12 residues. Germline lookup yields CDR1 WNHNN and CDR2 SYGVQD (reference sequence). V gave up 2 bases and J gave up 6 bases, with 2 bases separating them. The CDR3 protein is CASSEGNSPLHF. The CDR3 DNA reads TGCGCCAGCAGTGAGGGTAATTCACCCCTCCACTTT.

This clone was counted between two and nine times. The sample has other DNA sequences that encode this CDR3 too. V usage is TRBV14 and J usage is TRBJ1-2, with a tentative D call TRBD1 (5 bases). The CDR3 consists of 11 residues. The V gene's germline CDR1 is SGHDN and CDR2 FVKESK. Trimming removed 2 bases from V and 11 bases from J, with 9 bases in between. CDR3 in amino acids: CASSQQGGYTF. CDR3 nucleotides: TGTGCCAGCAGCCAACAGGGAGGATACACCTTC.

Turning to this clone: The sample has other DNA sequences that encode this CDR3 too. The DNA of the CDR3 is TGCGCCAGCAGCCCGGACAGTGTCTACGAGCAGTACTTC. Its translation is CASSPDSVYEQYF. V is TRBV5-1 and J is TRBJ2-7, with a weak D call TRBD1 (6 bases). The germline V and J ends were trimmed by 4 bases and 3 bases, with 11 bases remaining between them. CDR1 is SGHRS, CDR2 YFSETQ, per germline. There are 13 residues in the CDR3.